This passage covers 10 T cell receptor beta chains from one sample sequenced in a study of T-cell memory formation after mild COVID-19. TCRdb passed the 5' RACE reads through MiXCR, listing each CDR3 protein once. The sample shows under 550,000 distinct CDR3 sequences, about 18% of them seen only once. Sample: PBMCs or a T cell subset sorted from them (not recorded which). These receptors came from an adult woman who had mild COVID-19 (a few samples of this study predate the infection). Cell type and time point are not known.

CDR3 residues: CASSLSKMSSYNEQFF. The CDR3 coding sequence is TGCGCCAGCAGCTTGTCCAAAATGAGCTCCTACAATGAGCAGTTCTTC. The chain recombines TRBV5-1 with TRBJ2-1; unclear D gene. V lost 1 base and J lost 0, with 11 bases in between. Germline V gene sequence: CDR1 SGHRS, CDR2 YFSETQ. This CDR3 spans 16 amino acids. Drawing the rest from reference TRBV5-1 and TRBJ2-1, the complete variable domain is KAGVTQTPRYLIKTRGQQVTLSCSPISGHRSVSWYQQTPGQGLQFLFEYFSETQRNKGNFPGRFSGRQFSNSRSEMNVSTLELGDSALYLCASSLSKMSSYNEQFFGPGTRLTVL.

Written as DNA, the CDR3 is TGTGCCAGCTCACCGCAGACACTTACTAGCACAGATACGCAGTATTTT. It encodes CASSPQTLTSTDTQYF. The J gene is TRBJ2-3, the V gene TRBV18, with D hard to call. The CDR3 runs 16 residues. The ends were cut back, 3 bases at V and 0 bases at J, with 13 bases in the middle. Germline CDR1 and CDR2: KGHSH and LQKENI.

This chain uses TRBV12-3 or TRBV12-4 with TRBJ1-6, with unresolved D. Between the trimmed V and J ends, which lost 6 bases and 7 bases, there was a span of 16 bases. This CDR3 comprises 15 residues. CDR3 nucleotide sequence: TGTGCCAGCAGCCCAAGCGGGTCACGCAATTCACCCCTCCACTTT. Its translation: CASSPSGSRNSPLHF.

The CDR3 sequence: CASSLDPWRGGTGELFF. In DNA, the CDR3 is TGTGCCAGCAGCTTAGATCCCTGGCGGGGTGGGACCGGGGAGCTGTTTTTT. The chain is built from TRBV11-2 and TRBJ2-2; the D gene is possibly TRBD2 (6 bases). The CDR3 contains 17 residues. V was cut by 0 bases and J by 5 bases, with 16 bases left in between. Germline assignment: CDR1 SGHAT and CDR2 FQNNGV.

V usage is TRBV24-1 and J usage is TRBJ2-3; D gene uncertain. CDR1 and CDR2 from the germline V gene are KGHDR and SFDVKD. Trimming removed 6 bases at V and 4 bases at J, with 10 bases between. The CDR3 extends over 13 amino acids. In DNA, the CDR3 is TGTGCCACCAGTTTGAACGGCCCAGATACGCAGTATTTT. It translates to CATSLNGPDTQYF.

This clonotype was counted many times. The V gene is TRBV20-1, the J gene TRBJ2-3, with D possibly TRBD2 on 5 matching bases. V was clipped by 3 bases and J by 5 bases, with 12 bases between them. The CDR3 extends over 13 amino acids. Germline V gives CDR1 DFQATT, CDR2 SNEGSKA (reference sequence). This chain's CDR3 is CSASGVREDTQYF. As DNA, the CDR3 is TGCAGTGCTAGTGGGGTGAGGGAAGATACGCAGTATTTT.

The CDR3 reads CASSPFQTVVAFF. The CDR3 DNA reads TGTGCCAGCAGCCCGTTCCAGACAGTTGTAGCTTTCTTT. The genes are TRBV11-2 and TRBJ1-1; D is perhaps TRBD1 (5 bases). V lost 5 bases, J lost 10 bases, and 17 bases lay in between. Germline assignment: CDR1 SGHAT and CDR2 FQNNGV. The CDR3 totals 13 residues.

This chain connects TRBV21-1 to TRBJ2-7; TRBD1 is taken as the D call from the table, unchecked against the DNA. TRBV21-1 is a listed pseudogene. There are 16 residues in the CDR3. CDR3 residues: CASSKGRGQGDYEQYF. CDR3 nucleotide sequence: TGTGCCAGCAGCAAAGGGCGTGGACAGGGGGACTACGAGCAGTACTTC.

This chain uses TRBV13 with TRBJ2-7; D perhaps matches TRBD2 (5 bases). CDR1 and CDR2 from the germline V gene are PRHDT and FYEKMQ (reference sequence). The ends were cut back, 6 bases at V and 7 bases at J, with 13 bases in the middle. This CDR3 is built from 12 residues. The CDR3 spells CASRFGGGEQYF. Written as DNA, the CDR3 is TGTGCCAGCAGATTCGGCGGCGGGGAGCAGTACTTC.

This clonotype was seen repeatedly, ten times or more. The chain carries TRBV7-2 and TRBJ2-7; D is undetermined. The germline gives CDR1 SGHTA, CDR2 FQGNSA. Deletions cut 6 bases from V and 3 bases from J, with 6 bases between. This CDR3 has 11 residues. The CDR3 DNA sequence: TGTGCCAGCAGTTTAATCTACGAGCAGTACTTC. Protein sequence: CASSLIYEQYF.